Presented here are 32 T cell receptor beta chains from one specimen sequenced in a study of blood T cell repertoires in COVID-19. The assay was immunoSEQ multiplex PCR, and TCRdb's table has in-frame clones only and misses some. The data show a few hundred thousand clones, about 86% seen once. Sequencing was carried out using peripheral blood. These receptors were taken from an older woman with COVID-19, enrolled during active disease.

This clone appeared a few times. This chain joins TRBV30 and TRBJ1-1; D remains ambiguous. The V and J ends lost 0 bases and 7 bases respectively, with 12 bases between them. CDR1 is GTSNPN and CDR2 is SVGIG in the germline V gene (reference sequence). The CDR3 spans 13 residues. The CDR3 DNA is TGTGCCTGGAGTGTACTCCCAGAGGGTGAAGCTTTCTTT. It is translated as CAWSVLPEGEAFF.

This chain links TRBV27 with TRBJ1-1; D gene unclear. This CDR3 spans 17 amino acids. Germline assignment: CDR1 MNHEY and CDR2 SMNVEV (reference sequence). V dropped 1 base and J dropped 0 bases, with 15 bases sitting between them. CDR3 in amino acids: CASSLYPPAAVNTEAFF. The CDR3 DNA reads TGTGCCAGCAGTTTATACCCCCCGGCGGCAGTGAACACTGAAGCTTTCTTT.

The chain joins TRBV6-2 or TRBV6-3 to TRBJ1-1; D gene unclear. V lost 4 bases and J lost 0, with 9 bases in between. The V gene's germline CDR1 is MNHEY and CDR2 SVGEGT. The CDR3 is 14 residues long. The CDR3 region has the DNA TGTGCCAGCAGTTCACTTCTTATGAACACTGAAGCTTTCTTT. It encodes CASSSLLMNTEAFF.

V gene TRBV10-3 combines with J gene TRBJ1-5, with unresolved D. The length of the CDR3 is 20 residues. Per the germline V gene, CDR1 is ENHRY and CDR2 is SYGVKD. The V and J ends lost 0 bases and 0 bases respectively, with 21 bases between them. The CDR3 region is CAISESRRVRGGGSNQPQHF. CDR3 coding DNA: TGTGCCATCAGTGAGTCGAGGAGGGTGCGCGGAGGAGGTAGCAATCAGCCCCAGCATTTT.

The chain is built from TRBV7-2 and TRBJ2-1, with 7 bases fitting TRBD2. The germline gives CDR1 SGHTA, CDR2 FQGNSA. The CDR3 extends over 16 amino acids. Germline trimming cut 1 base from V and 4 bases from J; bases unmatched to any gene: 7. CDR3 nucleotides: TGTGCCAGCAGCTTAGGGCTAGCGGTCGCGTACAATGAGCAGTTCTTC. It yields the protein CASSLGLAVAYNEQFF.

This CDR3 reads CAIRQGLAVGSYEQYF. The CDR3 nucleotides are TGTGCCATCAGACAGGGACTAGCGGTAGGAAGCTACGAGCAGTACTTC. This chain links TRBV10-3 with TRBJ2-7, with 11 bases matching TRBD2. This CDR3 has 16 residues. Trimming at V came to 6 bases and at J to 3 bases, leaving 10 bases not matched to a gene. The germline CDR1 and CDR2 sequences are ENHRY and SYGVKD.

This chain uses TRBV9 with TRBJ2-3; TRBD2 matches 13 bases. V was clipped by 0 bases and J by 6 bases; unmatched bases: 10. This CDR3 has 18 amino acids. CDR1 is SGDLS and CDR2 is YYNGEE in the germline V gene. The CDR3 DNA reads TGTGCCAGCAGCGTAGAGCCCCTACTAGCGGGGGGGCAGGATACGCAGTATTTT. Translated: CASSVEPLLAGGQDTQYF.

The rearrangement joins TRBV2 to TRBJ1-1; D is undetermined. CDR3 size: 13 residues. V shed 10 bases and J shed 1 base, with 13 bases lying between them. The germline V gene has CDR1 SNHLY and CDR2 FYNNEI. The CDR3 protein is CATPPLSNTEAFF. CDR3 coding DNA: TGTGCCACCCCTCCTCTATCGAACACTGAAGCTTTCTTT.

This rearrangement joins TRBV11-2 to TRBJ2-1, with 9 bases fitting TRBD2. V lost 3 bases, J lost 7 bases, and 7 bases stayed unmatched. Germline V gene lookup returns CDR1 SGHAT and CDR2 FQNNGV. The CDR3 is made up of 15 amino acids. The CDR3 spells CASSFSAGGLNEQFF. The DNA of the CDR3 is TGTGCCAGCAGCTTTTCAGCGGGGGGACTTAATGAGCAGTTCTTC.

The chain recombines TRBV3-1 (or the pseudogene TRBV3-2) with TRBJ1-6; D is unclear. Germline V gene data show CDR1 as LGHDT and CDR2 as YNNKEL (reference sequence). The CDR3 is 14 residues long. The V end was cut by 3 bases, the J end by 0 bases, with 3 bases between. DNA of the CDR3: TGTGCCAGCAGCCAGAGCTCCTATAATTCACCCCTCCACTTT. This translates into CASSQSSYNSPLHF.

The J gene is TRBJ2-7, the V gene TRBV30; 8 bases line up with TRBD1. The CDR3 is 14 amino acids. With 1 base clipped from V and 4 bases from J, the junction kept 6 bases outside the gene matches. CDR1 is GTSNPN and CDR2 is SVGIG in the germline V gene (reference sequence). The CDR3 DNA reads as TGTGCCTGGAGTGGGACAGGGTTAGGGTACGAGCAGTACTTC. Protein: CAWSGTGLGYEQYF.

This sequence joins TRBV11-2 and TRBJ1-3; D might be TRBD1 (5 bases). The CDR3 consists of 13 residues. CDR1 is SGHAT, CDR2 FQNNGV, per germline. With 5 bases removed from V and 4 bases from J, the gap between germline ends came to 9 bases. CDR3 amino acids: CASSPGWGNTIYF. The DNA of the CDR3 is TGTGCCAGCAGCCCAGGGTGGGGAAACACCATATATTTT. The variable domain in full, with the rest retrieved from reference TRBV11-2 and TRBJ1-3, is EAGVAQSPRYKIIEKRQSVAFWCNPISGHATLYWYQQILGQGPKLLIQFQNNGVVDDSQLPKDRFSAERLKGVDSTLKIQPAKLEDSAVYLCASSPGWGNTIYFGEGSWLTVV.

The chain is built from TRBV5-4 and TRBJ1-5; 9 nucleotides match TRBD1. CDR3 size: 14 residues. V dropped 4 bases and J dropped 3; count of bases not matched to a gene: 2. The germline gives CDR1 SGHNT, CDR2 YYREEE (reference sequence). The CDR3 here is CASSRDRDNQPQHF. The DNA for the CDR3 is TGTGCCAGCAGCCGGGACAGGGACAATCAGCCCCAGCATTTT. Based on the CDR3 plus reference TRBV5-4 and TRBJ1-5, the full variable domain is ETGVTQSPTHLIKTRGQQVTLRCSSQSGHNTVSWYQQALGQGPQFIFQYYREEENGRGNFPPRFSGLQFPNYSSELNVNALELDDSALYLCASSRDRDNQPQHFGDGTRLSIL.

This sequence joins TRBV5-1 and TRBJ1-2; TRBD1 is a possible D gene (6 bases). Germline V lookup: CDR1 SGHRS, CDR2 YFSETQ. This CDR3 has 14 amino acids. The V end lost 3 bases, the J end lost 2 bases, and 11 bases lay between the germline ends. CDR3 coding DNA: TGCGCCAGCAGCTCGACGACAGGAAACTATGGCTACACCTTC. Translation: CASSSTTGNYGYTF.

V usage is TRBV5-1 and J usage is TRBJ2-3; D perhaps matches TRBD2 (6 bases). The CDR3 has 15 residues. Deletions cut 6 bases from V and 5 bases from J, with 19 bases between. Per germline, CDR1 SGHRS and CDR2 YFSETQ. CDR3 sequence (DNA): TGCGCCAGCACCGTCGGAGGGCGGACGTTAGATACGCAGTATTTT. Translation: CASTVGGRTLDTQYF.

This CDR3 is CASSDGLAGGPYEQYF. In DNA form, the CDR3 reads TGTGCCAGCAGTGACGGACTAGCGGGGGGGCCCTACGAGCAGTACTTC. The gene calls are TRBV6-1 and TRBJ2-7; 15 bases fit TRBD2. Per the germline V gene, CDR1 is MNHNS and CDR2 is SASEGT. CDR3 length equals 16 residues. V trimming: 3 bases; J trimming: 2 bases; junction bases outside the gene matches: 2.

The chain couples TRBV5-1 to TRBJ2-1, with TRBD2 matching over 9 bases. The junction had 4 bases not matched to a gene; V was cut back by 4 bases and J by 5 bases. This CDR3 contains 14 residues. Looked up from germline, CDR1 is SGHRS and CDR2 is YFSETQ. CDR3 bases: TGCGCCAGCAGCGTCCGCGGGGGGGACAATGAGCAGTTCTTC. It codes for CASSVRGGDNEQFF.

Here the CDR3 reads CASSFSGTSTDTQYF. The CDR3 coding sequence is TGTGCCAGCAGCTTCTCCGGGACAAGCACAGATACGCAGTATTTT. V and J are TRBV6-5 and TRBJ2-3; the D gene is possibly TRBD1 (6 bases). The germline V gene has CDR1 MNHEY and CDR2 SVGAGI. The germline V and J ends were trimmed by 6 bases and 0 bases, with 13 bases remaining between them. The CDR3 length is 15 residues.

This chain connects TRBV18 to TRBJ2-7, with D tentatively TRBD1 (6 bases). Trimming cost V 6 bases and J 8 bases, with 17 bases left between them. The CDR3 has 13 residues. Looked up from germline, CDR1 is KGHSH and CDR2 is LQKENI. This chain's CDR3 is CASSLLGQDKQYF. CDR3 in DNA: TGTGCCAGCTCTCTATTGGGACAAGATAAGCAGTACTTC.

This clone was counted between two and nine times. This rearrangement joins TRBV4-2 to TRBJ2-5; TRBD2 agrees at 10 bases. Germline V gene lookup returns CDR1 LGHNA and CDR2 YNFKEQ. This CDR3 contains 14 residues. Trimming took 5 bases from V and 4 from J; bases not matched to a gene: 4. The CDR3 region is CASSSGGAGETQYF. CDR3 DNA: TGTGCCAGCAGCAGCGGGGGGGCGGGAGAGACCCAGTACTTC.

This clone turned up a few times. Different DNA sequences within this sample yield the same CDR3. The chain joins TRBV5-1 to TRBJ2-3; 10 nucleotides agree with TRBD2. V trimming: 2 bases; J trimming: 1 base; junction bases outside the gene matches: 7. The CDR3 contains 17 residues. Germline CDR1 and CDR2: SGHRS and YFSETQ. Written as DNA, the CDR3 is TGCGCCAGCAGCTTAACCCCTAGCGGGGGTGGCACAGATACGCAGTATTTT. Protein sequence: CASSLTPSGGGTDTQYF.

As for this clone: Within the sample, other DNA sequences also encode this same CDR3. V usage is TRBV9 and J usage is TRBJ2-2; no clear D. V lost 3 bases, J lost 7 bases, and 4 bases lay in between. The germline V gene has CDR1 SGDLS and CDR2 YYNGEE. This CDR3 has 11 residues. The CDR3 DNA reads TGTGCCAGCAGCGCCAGCGGGGAGCTGTTTTTT. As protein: CASSASGELFF.

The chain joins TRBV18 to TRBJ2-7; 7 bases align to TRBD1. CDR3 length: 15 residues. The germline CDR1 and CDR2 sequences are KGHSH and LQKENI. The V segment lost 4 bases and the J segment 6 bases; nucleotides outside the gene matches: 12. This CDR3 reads CASSQMTGFTREQYF. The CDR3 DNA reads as TGTGCCAGCTCACAGATGACAGGGTTCACCCGCGAGCAGTACTTC. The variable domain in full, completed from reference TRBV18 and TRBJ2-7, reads NAGVMQNPRHLVRRRGQEARLRCSPMKGHSHVYWYRQLPEEGLKFMVYLQKENIIDESGMPKERFSAEFPKEGPSILRIQQVVRGDSAAYFCASSQMTGFTREQYFGPGTRLTVT.

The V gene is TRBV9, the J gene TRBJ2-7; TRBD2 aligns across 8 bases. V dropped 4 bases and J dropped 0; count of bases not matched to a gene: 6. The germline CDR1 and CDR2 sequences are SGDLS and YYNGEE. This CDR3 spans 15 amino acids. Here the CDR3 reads CASSLSGGASYEQYF. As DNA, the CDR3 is TGTGCCAGCAGCTTAAGCGGGGGCGCCTCCTACGAGCAGTACTTC.

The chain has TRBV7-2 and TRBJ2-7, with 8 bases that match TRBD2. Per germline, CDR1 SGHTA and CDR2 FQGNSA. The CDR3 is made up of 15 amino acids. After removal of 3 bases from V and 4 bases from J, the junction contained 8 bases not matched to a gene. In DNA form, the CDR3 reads TGTGCCAGCAGCTTTGGTAGCGGGGTTCTGTACGAGCAGTACTTC. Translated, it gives CASSFGSGVLYEQYF.

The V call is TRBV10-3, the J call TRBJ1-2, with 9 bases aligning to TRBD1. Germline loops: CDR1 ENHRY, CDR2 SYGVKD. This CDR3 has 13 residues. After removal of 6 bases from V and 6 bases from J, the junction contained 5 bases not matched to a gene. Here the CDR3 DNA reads TGTGCCATCAGGAACCGACAGGGGGATGGCTACACCTTC. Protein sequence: CAIRNRQGDGYTF.

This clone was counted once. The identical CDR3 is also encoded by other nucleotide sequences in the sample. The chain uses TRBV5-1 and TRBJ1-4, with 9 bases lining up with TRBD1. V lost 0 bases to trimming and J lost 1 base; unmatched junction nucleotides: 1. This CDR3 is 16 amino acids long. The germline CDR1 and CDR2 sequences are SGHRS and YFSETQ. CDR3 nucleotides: TGCGCCAGCAGCTTGGGACAGGGGGTAACTAATGAAAAACTGTTTTTT. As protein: CASSLGQGVTNEKLFF.

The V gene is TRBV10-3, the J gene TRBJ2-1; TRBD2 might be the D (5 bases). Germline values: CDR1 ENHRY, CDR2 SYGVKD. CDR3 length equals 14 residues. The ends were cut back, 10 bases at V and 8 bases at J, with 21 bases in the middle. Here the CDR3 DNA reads TGTGCCACCAGCGGACTCCACCTTGGAGATGAGCAGTTCTTC. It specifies CATSGLHLGDEQFF.

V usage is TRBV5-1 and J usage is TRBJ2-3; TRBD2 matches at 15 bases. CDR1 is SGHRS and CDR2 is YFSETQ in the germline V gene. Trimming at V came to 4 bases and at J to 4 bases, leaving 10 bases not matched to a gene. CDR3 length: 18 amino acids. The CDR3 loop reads CASSARTSGGAMADTQYF. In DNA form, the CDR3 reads TGCGCCAGCAGCGCCCGGACTAGCGGGGGGGCCATGGCAGATACGCAGTATTTT.

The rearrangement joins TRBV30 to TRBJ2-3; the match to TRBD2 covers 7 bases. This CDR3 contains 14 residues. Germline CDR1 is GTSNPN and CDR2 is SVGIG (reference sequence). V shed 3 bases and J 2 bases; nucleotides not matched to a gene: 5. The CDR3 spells CAWRGGLHTDTQYF. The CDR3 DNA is TGTGCCTGGAGGGGGGGACTACACACAGATACGCAGTATTTT.

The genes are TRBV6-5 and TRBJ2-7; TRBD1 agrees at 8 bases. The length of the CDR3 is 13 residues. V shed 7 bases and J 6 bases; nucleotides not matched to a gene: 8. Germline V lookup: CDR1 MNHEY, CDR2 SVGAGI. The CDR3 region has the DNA TGTGCCAGCACCAGGGGGCAAAGGGGCGAGCAGTACTTC. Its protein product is CASTRGQRGEQYF.

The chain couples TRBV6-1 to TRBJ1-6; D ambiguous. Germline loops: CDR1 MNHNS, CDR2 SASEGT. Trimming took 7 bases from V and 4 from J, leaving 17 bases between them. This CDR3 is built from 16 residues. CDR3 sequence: CASTDKPTDYNSPLHF. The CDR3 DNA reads TGTGCCAGCACTGACAAGCCCACAGATTATAATTCACCCCTCCACTTT.